Below are 28 T cell receptor beta chains sequenced from a single sample in a study of T-cell memory formation after mild COVID-19. TCRdb redid the calling of the 5' RACE reads with MiXCR, one entry per CDR3 protein. The sample has around 150,000 distinct CDR3 sequences; roughly 28% are singletons. What was sequenced was PBMCs or a T cell subset sorted from them (not recorded which). These receptors came from an adult woman who had mild COVID-19 (a few samples of this study predate the infection). Cell type and time point are not known.

V usage is TRBV19 and J usage is TRBJ2-7, with TRBD2 identical over 9 bases. The CDR3 runs 14 residues. Germline CDR1 and CDR2: LNHDA and SQIVND (reference sequence). J was trimmed by 2 bases and V by 7 bases; bases with no gene match: 6. CDR3 protein: CASKETSGPYEQYF. The CDR3 DNA reads as TGTGCCAGTAAAGAAACTAGCGGGCCCTACGAGCAGTACTTC.

V is TRBV10-3 and J is TRBJ1-2; D is unclear. The CDR3 covers 12 residues. Trimming removed 3 bases at V and 14 bases at J, with 16 bases between. Per the germline V gene, CDR1 is ENHRY and CDR2 is SYGVKD. The CDR3 coding sequence is TGTGCCATCAGTGATCTGGTGGGTGGATGGACCTTC. Translation gives CAISDLVGGWTF.

The genes are TRBV5-1 and TRBJ2-1, with D possibly matching TRBD1 (6 bases). The germline V gene encodes CDR1 SGHRS and CDR2 YFSETQ. Trimming left V 1 base short and J 5 bases short, with 13 bases between. The length of the CDR3 is 15 residues. The CDR3 coding sequence is TGCGCCAGCAGCTTGCGAGGGACAACAAACAATGAGCAGTTCTTC. It encodes CASSLRGTTNNEQFF. Full variable domain (outside the CDR3, taken from reference TRBV5-1 and TRBJ2-1): KAGVTQTPRYLIKTRGQQVTLSCSPISGHRSVSWYQQTPGQGLQFLFEYFSETQRNKGNFPGRFSGRQFSNSRSEMNVSTLELGDSALYLCASSLRGTTNNEQFFGPGTRLTVL.

This clonotype was counted a few times. This rearrangement joins TRBV11-2 to TRBJ2-5; 7 nucleotides line up with TRBD1. Germline lookup yields CDR1 SGHAT and CDR2 FQNNGV. After removal of 5 bases from V and 5 bases from J, the junction contained 8 bases not matched to a gene. The CDR3 extends over 14 amino acids. CDR3 amino acids: CASSRTGARETQYF. In DNA form, the CDR3 reads TGTGCCAGCAGCCGTACAGGGGCCCGGGAGACCCAGTACTTC.

The table lists this clonotype with a few counts. The chain uses TRBV4-1 and TRBJ1-5, with D perhaps matching TRBD1 (5 bases). Germline CDR1 MGHRA, CDR2 YSYEKL. This CDR3 region has 19 residues. V gave up 0 bases and J gave up 6 bases, with 24 bases separating them. This CDR3 is CASSQEAFVGQGGSQPQHF. CDR3 nucleotide sequence: TGCGCCAGCAGCCAAGAGGCTTTCGTGGGGCAGGGTGGAAGTCAGCCCCAGCATTTT.

This chain links TRBV12-3 or TRBV12-4 with TRBJ2-2; 11 bases are a match to TRBD1. CDR3 length equals 16 residues. Trimming cost V 4 bases and J 7 bases; bases outside gene matches: 8. The CDR3 DNA follows: TGTGCCAGCAGTTCTAAGGACAGGGGGCTGGGCGGGGAGCTGTTTTTT. Its protein product is CASSSKDRGLGGELFF.

This clonotype was counted between two and nine times. The gene calls are TRBV6-4 and TRBJ2-7, with D uncertain. There are 12 residues in the CDR3. The germline CDR1 and CDR2 sequences are MRHNA and SNTAGT. The V and J ends lost 0 bases and 6 bases respectively, with 6 bases between them. CDR3 coding DNA: TGTGCCAGCAGTGACTCTAAGGGCGAGCAGTACTTC. This encodes CASSDSKGEQYF.

The J gene is TRBJ2-7, the V gene TRBV24-1, with 7 bases lining up with TRBD2. Germline CDR1 is KGHDR and CDR2 is SFDVKD. There are 12 residues in the CDR3. With V trimmed by 9 bases and J by 6 bases, 7 bases remained unmatched. CDR3 nucleotide sequence: TGTGCCACCGGGGGGGGATCTACCGAGCAGTACTTC. Protein sequence: CATGGGSTEQYF.

This chain connects TRBV19 to TRBJ1-2; D gene uncertain. CDR3 size: 16 residues. In germline, CDR1 is LNHDA, CDR2 SQIVND (reference sequence). Between the trimmed V and J ends, which lost 8 bases and 2 bases, there was a span of 21 bases. CDR3 nucleotides: TGTGCCAGTGCCTATGGTGGCCTCCGATTCAACTATGGCTACACCTTC. This codes for CASAYGGLRFNYGYTF.

The V call is TRBV13, the J call TRBJ2-3, with a tentative D call TRBD2 (5 bases). Germline values: CDR1 PRHDT, CDR2 FYEKMQ (reference sequence). The V and J ends lost 2 bases and 4 bases respectively, with 7 bases between them. This CDR3 is built from 13 residues. The CDR3 nucleotides are TGTGCCAGCAGCTTAAACGGGGCAGATACGCAGTATTTT. Translating gives CASSLNGADTQYF.

The rearrangement uses TRBV3-1 and TRBJ1-2; D not certain. Deletions cut 4 bases from V and 8 bases from J, with 14 bases between. From germline, CDR1 is LGHDT and CDR2 YNNKEL (reference sequence). The CDR3 runs 13 residues. This CDR3 is CASSLGPGRGYTF. Written as DNA, the CDR3 is TGTGCCAGCAGCCTAGGACCCGGTCGGGGCTACACCTTC.

Only a few counts were recorded for this clonotype. The V call is TRBV6-2 or TRBV6-3, the J call TRBJ2-7; D uncertain. From germline, CDR1 is MNHEY and CDR2 SVGEGT. Trimming removed 2 bases from V and 6 bases from J, with 8 bases in between. The CDR3 totals 12 residues. The CDR3 nucleotides are TGTGCCAGCAGTTACAAGGCAGCCGAGCAGTACTTC. It encodes CASSYKAAEQYF.

This clonotype occurred a few times. The genes are TRBV6-2 or TRBV6-3 and TRBJ2-1, with 10 nucleotides matching TRBD2. After removal of 6 bases from V and 11 bases from J, the junction contained 7 bases not matched to a gene. Germline V gene lookup returns CDR1 MNHEY and CDR2 SVGEGT. The CDR3 spans 13 residues. The DNA of the CDR3 is TGTGCCAGCAGCCCTATAGCGGGGGGAAAGCAGTTCTTC. It is translated as CASSPIAGGKQFF.

The table lists this clonotype with a few counts. The V and J genes are TRBV6-5 and TRBJ1-1; D is undetermined. V lost 2 bases and J 1 base, leaving 8 bases between the germline ends. The CDR3 contains 14 residues. From germline, CDR1 is MNHEY and CDR2 SVGAGI. The CDR3 sequence: CASSYGVGNTEAFF. CDR3 in DNA: TGTGCCAGCAGTTACGGAGTAGGGAACACTGAAGCTTTCTTT.

The chain employs TRBV4-3 and TRBJ2-3; D not certain. The CDR3 totals 15 residues. V dropped 1 base and J dropped 2 bases, with 10 bases sitting between them. Germline values: CDR1 LGHNA, CDR2 YSLEER. The CDR3 region is CASSQGWQSTDTQYF. As DNA, the CDR3 is TGCGCCAGCAGCCAAGGTTGGCAGTCCACAGATACGCAGTATTTT.

In its sample, this clonotype was seen a few times. The rearrangement joins TRBV29-1 to TRBJ2-7; 7 bases align to TRBD1. V was pared by 4 bases and J by 6 bases, with 18 bases of the junction left unmatched. CDR3 size: 16 residues. Germline V gene lookup returns CDR1 SQVTM and CDR2 ANQGSEA. The CDR3 nucleotides are TGCAGCGTTGGACGCGGCGGCATGGGGGCAGGGGGCGAGCAGTACTTC. Protein product: CSVGRGGMGAGGEQYF.

The chain has TRBV5-1 and TRBJ2-1; TRBD2 matches 11 bases. Germline V gives CDR1 SGHRS, CDR2 YFSETQ. The ends lost 4 bases at V and 4 bases at J; junction bases unmatched: 13. CDR3 length: 18 residues. In DNA, the CDR3 is TGCGCCAGCAGCAGGTTTTGGGCTAGCGGGGGGAAGTACAATGAGCAGTTCTTC. It translates to CASSRFWASGGKYNEQFF. The complete variable domain, with remaining parts taken from reference TRBV5-1 and TRBJ2-1, reads KAGVTQTPRYLIKTRGQQVTLSCSPISGHRSVSWYQQTPGQGLQFLFEYFSETQRNKGNFPGRFSGRQFSNSRSEMNVSTLELGDSALYLCASSRFWASGGKYNEQFFGPGTRLTVL.

The CDR3 nucleotides are TGCAGTGCTAGAGAAGGAGCTTACAATGAGCAGTTCTTC. The encoded protein is CSAREGAYNEQFF. The chain joins TRBV20-1 to TRBJ2-1; D not resolved. CDR3 length: 13 residues. CDR1 DFQATT and CDR2 SNEGSKA come from the germline V gene (reference sequence). V was pared by 0 bases and J by 4 bases, with 7 bases between.

The table lists this clonotype with a few counts. The chain combines TRBV18 with TRBJ2-7, with D perhaps TRBD2 (5 bases). The ends were cut back, 6 bases at V and 0 bases at J, with 15 bases in the middle. Germline-derived CDR1 and CDR2 are KGHSH and LQKENI. The CDR3 length is 15 residues. This chain's CDR3 is CASSPRGPSSYEQYF. The CDR3 DNA reads as TGTGCCAGCTCCCCCCGGGGTCCGAGCTCCTACGAGCAGTACTTC.

The chain recombines TRBV9 with TRBJ1-5; 9 bases match TRBD1. The CDR3 is made up of 15 amino acids. The V segment lost 7 bases and the J segment 4 bases; nucleotides outside the gene matches: 9. Per germline, CDR1 SGDLS and CDR2 YYNGEE. The CDR3 nucleotides are TGTGCCAGCTCACGGACAGGGGACAAAAATCAGCCCCAGCATTTT. This gives the protein CASSRTGDKNQPQHF. The full variable domain, rest sourced from reference TRBV9 and TRBJ1-5, is DSGVTQTPKHLITATGQRVTLRCSPRSGDLSVYWYQQSLDQGLQFLIQYYNGEERAKGNILERFSAQQFPDLHSELNLSSLELGDSALYFCASSRTGDKNQPQHFGDGTRLSIL.

The chain carries TRBV30 and TRBJ2-5; D may be TRBD1 or TRBD2 (6 bases each). Germline CDR1 and CDR2: GTSNPN and SVGIG (reference sequence). CDR3 length equals 13 residues. V was pared by 4 bases and J by 2 bases, with 11 bases between. The DNA of the CDR3 is TGTGCCTGGAAAGGAGGGGGGCAAGAGACCCAGTACTTC. Translated, it gives CAWKGGGQETQYF.

This chain uses TRBV12-3 or TRBV12-4 with TRBJ2-2, with 9 nucleotides matching TRBD2. CDR3 length equals 15 residues. Losses at the gene ends were 4 bases for V and 1 base for J; bases not matched to a gene: 1. The CDR3 is CASSYSGGNTGELFF. For the CDR3, the DNA is TGTGCCAGCAGTTATAGCGGGGGGAACACCGGGGAGCTGTTTTTT.

The chain couples TRBV7-2 to TRBJ1-2, with a weak D call TRBD1 (6 bases). The CDR3 runs to 13 residues. CDR1 SGHTA and CDR2 FQGNSA come from the germline V gene. The CDR3 DNA sequence: TGTGGTACAGGGTTTAGTTCGGGAAATGGCTACACCTTC. Amino acid sequence: CGTGFSSGNGYTF. The full variable domain, completed using reference TRBV7-2 and TRBJ1-2, is GAGVSQSPSNKVTEKGKDVELRCDPISGHTALYWYRQSLGQGLEFLIYFQGNSAPDKSGLPSDRFSAERTGGSVSTLTIQRTQQEDSAVYLCGTGFSSGNGYTFGSGTRLTVV.

This clonotype was detected a few times. The CDR3 DNA follows: TGTGCCAGCAGCTTCATACAGGGTTTAAGCTCCTACAATGAGCAGTTCTTC. The encoded protein is CASSFIQGLSSYNEQFF. The genes are TRBV11-2 and TRBJ2-1; tentative D call: TRBD1 (6 bases). V lost 3 bases to trimming and J lost 0 bases, with 15 bases between them. Germline-derived CDR1 and CDR2 are SGHAT and FQNNGV. The CDR3 is 17 residues long.

This clonotype was recorded a few times. The V and J genes are TRBV10-3 and TRBJ1-1, with D perhaps TRBD1 (5 bases). V lost 6 bases and J lost 4, with 12 bases in between. The CDR3 has 13 amino acids. CDR1 and CDR2 from the germline V gene are ENHRY and SYGVKD. The CDR3, as DNA: TGTGCCATCAGCCCGGAGAGGGGCACTGAAGCTTTCTTT. Translation gives CAISPERGTEAFF.

This clonotype appeared a few times. The chain uses TRBV12-3 or TRBV12-4 and TRBJ2-7; the match to TRBD2 covers 12 bases. CDR3 length: 15 residues. J lost 6 bases, V lost 5 bases, and 8 bases had no gene match. CDR3 sequence: CASSETSGRFVEQYF. DNA of the CDR3: TGTGCCAGCAGTGAAACTAGCGGGAGGTTCGTCGAGCAGTACTTC.

The chain carries TRBV15 and TRBJ1-5; TRBD1 matches 9 bases. V gave up 6 bases and J gave up 5 bases; unmatched junction bases: 5. The germline V gene has CDR1 LNHNV and CDR2 YYDKDF (reference sequence). This CDR3 is 14 amino acids long. The DNA of the CDR3 is TGTGCCACCAGTCCCCGGGACAGGGATCAGCCCCAGCATTTT. Translation: CATSPRDRDQPQHF.

This sequence joins TRBV19 and TRBJ1-1; D remains ambiguous. The V and J ends lost 5 bases and 0 bases respectively, with 4 bases between them. CDR1 and CDR2 (germline): LNHDA, SQIVND (reference sequence). This CDR3 region has 12 residues. The CDR3 loop reads CASSQLNTEAFF. CDR3 nucleotide sequence: TGTGCCAGTAGTCAGTTGAACACTGAAGCTTTCTTT.